Given below is one T cell receptor beta chain in context. The second PCR ran roughly 6 to 11 cycles with a sample-barcoded 5' primer and J-beta primers. TCRdb independently ran MiXCR on the 5' RACE reads; one entry per CDR3 protein. Among over 700,000 distinct CDR3 sequences, roughly 25% were seen once, and the ten largest hold 9.4%. The entry originates in a study of blood T cells in healthy people across ages. From germline, CDR1 is LGHNA and CDR2 YSLEER. The CDR3 loop spans 16 amino acids. Germline trimming cut 4 bases from V and 5 bases from J; bases unmatched to any gene: 10. The same data also contributed to another study, on T cells of mothers and their children.

Input material: blood. This clonotype was sampled from a boy younger than 18 in good health. The chain links TRBV4-3 to TRBJ2-5, with 10 bases fitting TRBD2. The CDR3 sequence is CASSRGSGGAGETQYF. Written as DNA, the CDR3 is TGCGCCAGCAGCCGGGGCAGCGGGGGGGCCGGGGAGACCCAGTACTTC.